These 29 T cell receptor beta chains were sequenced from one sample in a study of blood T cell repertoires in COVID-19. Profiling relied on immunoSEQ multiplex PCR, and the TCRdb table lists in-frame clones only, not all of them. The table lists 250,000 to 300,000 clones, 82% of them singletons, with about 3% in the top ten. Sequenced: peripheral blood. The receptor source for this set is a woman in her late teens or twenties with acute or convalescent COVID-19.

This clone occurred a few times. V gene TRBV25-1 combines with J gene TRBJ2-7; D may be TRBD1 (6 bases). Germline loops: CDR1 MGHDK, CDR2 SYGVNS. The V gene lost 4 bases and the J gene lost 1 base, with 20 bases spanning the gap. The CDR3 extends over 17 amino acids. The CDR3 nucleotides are TGTGCCAGCAGTGTTGACAGGACCCCACTCGTGTCCTACGAGCAGTACTTC. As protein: CASSVDRTPLVSYEQYF.

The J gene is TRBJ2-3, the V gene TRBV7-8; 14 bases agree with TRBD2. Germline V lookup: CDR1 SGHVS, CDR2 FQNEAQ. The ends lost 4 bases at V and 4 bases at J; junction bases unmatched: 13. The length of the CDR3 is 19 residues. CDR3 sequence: CASSSTSVGTSGRADTQYF. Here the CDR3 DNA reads TGTGCCAGCAGCTCGACCTCTGTCGGGACTAGCGGGAGAGCAGATACGCAGTATTTT.

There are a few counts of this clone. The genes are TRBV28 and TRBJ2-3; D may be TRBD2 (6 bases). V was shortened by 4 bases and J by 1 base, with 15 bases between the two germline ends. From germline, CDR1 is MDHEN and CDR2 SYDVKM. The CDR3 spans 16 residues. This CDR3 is CASSSTSPPRTDTQYF. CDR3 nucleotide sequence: TGTGCCAGCAGTTCAACTAGCCCGCCCCGCACAGATACGCAGTATTTT.

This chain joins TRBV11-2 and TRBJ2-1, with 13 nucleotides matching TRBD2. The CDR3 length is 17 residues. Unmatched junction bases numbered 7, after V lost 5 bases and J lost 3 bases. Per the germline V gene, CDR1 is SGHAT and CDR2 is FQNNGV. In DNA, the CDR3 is TGTGCCAGCAGCCGTCCCTGGACTAGCGGGAGCTACAATGAGCAGTTCTTC. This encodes CASSRPWTSGSYNEQFF.

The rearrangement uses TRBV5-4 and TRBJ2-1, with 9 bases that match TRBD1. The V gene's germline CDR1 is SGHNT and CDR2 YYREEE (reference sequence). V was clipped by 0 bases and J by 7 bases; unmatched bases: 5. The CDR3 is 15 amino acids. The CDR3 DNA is TGTGCCAGCAGCTTGGGAGGGACAGGGTGGAATGAGCAGTTCTTC. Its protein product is CASSLGGTGWNEQFF.

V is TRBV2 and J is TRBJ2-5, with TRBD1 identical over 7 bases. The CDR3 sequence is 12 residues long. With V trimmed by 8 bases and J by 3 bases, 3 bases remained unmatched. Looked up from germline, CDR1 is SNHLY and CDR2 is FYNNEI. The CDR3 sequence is CASSTGEETQYF. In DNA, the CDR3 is TGTGCCAGCTCTACAGGGGAAGAGACCCAGTACTTC.

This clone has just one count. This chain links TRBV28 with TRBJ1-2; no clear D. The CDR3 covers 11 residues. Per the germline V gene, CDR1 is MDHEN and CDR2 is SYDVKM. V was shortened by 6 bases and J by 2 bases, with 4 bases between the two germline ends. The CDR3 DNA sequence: TGTGCCAGCAGGGAGAACTATGGCTACACCTTC. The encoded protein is CASRENYGYTF.

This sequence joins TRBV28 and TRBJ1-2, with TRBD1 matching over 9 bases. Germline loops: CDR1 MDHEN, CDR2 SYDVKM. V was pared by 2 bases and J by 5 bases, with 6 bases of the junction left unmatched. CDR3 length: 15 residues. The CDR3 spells CASSLGTGKWYGYTF. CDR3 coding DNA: TGTGCCAGCAGTTTAGGGACAGGGAAGTGGTATGGCTACACCTTC.

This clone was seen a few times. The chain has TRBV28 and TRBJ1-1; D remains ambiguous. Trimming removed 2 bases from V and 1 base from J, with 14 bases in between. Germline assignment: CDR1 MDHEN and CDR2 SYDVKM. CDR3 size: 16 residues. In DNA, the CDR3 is TGTGCCAGCAGTTTACGCAGTTCAGTTAAGAACACTGAAGCTTTCTTT. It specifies CASSLRSSVKNTEAFF. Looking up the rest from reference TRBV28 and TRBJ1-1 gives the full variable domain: DVKVTQSSRYLVKRTGEKVFLECVQDMDHENMFWYRQDPGLGLRLIYFSYDVKMKEKGDIPEGYSVSREKKERFSLILESASTNQTSMYLCASSLRSSVKNTEAFFGQGTRLTVV.

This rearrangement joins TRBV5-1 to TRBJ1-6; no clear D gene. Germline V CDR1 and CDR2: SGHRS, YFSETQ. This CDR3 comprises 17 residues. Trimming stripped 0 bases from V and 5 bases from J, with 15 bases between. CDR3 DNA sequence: TGCGCCAGCAGCTTGGGATGGCCCACAGCTGATAATTCACCCCTCCACTTT. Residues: CASSLGWPTADNSPLHF.

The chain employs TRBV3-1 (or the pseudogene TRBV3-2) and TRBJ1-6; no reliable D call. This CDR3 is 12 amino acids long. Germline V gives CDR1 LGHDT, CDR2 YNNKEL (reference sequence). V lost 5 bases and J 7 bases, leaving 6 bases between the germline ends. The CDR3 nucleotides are TGTGCCAGCAGCTCCCAGAATTCACCCCTCCACTTT. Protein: CASSSQNSPLHF.

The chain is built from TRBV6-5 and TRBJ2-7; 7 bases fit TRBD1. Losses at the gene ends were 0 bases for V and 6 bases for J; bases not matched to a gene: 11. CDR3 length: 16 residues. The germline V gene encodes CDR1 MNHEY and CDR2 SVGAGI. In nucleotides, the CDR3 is TGTGCCAGCAGTTACTCTGCCCAGGGGGATTGGAGCGAGCAGTACTTC. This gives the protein CASSYSAQGDWSEQYF.

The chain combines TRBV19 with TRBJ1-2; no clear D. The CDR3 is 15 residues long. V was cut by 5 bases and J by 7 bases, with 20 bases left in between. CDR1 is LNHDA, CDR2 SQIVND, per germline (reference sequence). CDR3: CASSPPSPGFGGYTF. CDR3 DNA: TGTGCCAGTAGTCCCCCCAGCCCGGGGTTTGGTGGCTACACCTTC.

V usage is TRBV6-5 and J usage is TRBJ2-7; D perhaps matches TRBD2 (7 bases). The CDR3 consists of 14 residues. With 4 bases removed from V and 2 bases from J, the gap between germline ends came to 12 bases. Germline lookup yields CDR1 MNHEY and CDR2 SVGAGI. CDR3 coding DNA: TGTGCCAGCAGTTTGAAGGGGGGGACCTACGAGCAGTACTTC. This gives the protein CASSLKGGTYEQYF.

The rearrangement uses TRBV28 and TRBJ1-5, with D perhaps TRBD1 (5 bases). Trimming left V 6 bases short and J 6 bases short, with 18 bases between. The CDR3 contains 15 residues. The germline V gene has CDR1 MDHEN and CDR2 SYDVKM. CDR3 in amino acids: CASSPGQARGQPQHF. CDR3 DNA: TGTGCCAGCAGCCCCGGACAAGCCCGTGGTCAGCCCCAGCATTTT.

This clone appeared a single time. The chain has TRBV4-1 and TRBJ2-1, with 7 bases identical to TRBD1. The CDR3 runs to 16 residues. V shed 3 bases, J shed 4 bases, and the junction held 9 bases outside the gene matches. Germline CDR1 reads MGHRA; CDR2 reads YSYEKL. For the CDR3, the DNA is TGCGCCAGCAGCCATCCTATAGGGGACAGATACAATGAGCAGTTCTTC. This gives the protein CASSHPIGDRYNEQFF.

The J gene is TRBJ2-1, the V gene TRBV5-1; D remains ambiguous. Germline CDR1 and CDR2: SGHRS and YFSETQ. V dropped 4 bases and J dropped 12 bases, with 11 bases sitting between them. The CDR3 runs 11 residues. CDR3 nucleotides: TGCGCCAGCAGCGAAAGCCAAGCGCAGTTCTTC. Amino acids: CASSESQAQFF.

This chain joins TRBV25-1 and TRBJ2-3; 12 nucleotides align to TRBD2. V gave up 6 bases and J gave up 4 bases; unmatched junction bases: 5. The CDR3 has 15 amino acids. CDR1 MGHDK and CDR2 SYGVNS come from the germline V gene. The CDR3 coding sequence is TGTGCCAGCAGCCGAGGACTAGCGGGGTCAGATACGCAGTATTTT. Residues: CASSRGLAGSDTQYF.

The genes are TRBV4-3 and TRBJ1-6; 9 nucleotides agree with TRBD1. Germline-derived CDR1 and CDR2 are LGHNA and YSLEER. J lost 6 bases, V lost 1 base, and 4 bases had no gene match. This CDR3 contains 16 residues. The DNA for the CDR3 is TGCGCCAGCAGCCAAGTAAGGGACAGGGCTAATTCACCCCTCCACTTT. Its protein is CASSQVRDRANSPLHF.

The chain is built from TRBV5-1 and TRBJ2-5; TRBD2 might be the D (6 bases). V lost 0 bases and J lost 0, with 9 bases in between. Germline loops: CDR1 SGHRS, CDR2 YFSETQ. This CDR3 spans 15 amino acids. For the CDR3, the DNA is TGCGCCAGCAGCTTGGGCGGGAACCACCAAGAGACCCAGTACTTC. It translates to CASSLGGNHQETQYF.

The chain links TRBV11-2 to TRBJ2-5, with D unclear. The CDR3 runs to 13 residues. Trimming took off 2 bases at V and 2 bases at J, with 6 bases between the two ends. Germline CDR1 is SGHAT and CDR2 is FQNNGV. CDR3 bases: TGTGCCAGCAGCTTAAACACGCAAGAGACCCAGTACTTC. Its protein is CASSLNTQETQYF.

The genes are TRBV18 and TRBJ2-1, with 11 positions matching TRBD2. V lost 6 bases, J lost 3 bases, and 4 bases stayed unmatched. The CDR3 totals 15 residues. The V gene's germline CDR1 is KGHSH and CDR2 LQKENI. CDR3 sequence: CASSLAGGDYNEQFF. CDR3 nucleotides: TGTGCCAGCTCGCTAGCGGGGGGCGACTACAATGAGCAGTTCTTC.

The CDR3 region is CASSMTSGVWYEQYF. CDR3 nucleotide sequence: TGTGCCAGTAGTATGACTAGCGGGGTTTGGTACGAGCAGTACTTC. This chain connects TRBV19 to TRBJ2-7; 11 nucleotides agree with TRBD2. There are 15 residues in the CDR3. The germline gives CDR1 LNHDA, CDR2 SQIVND (reference sequence). The trim removed 3 bases at V and 4 bases at J, leaving 5 bases unmatched.

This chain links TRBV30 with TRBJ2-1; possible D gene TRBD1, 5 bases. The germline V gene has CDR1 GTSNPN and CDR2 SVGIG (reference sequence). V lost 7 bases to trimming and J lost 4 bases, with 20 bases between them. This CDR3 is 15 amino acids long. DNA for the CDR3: TGTGCCTCCAACCCGACGGACAACCAATACAATGAGCAGTTCTTC. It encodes CASNPTDNQYNEQFF.

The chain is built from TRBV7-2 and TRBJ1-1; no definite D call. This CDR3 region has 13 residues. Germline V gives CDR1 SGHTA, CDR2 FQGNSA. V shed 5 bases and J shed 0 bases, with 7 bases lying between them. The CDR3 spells CASSPSLNTEAFF. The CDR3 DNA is TGTGCCAGCAGCCCCTCCCTGAACACTGAAGCTTTCTTT.

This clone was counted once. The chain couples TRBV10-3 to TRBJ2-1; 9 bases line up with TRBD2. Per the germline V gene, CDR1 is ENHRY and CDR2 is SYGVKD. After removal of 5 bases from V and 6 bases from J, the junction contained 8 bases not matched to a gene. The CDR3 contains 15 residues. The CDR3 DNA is TGTGCCATCAGTTATAGCGGGAGAGGGCTCAATGAGCAGTTCTTC. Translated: CAISYSGRGLNEQFF.

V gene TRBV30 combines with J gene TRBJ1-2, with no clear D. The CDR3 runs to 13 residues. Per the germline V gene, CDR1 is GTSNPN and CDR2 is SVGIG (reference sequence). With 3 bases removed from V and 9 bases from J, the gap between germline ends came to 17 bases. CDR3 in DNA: TGTGCCTGGAGCGCGGGAGTCGCGATTAGCTACACCTTC. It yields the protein CAWSAGVAISYTF.

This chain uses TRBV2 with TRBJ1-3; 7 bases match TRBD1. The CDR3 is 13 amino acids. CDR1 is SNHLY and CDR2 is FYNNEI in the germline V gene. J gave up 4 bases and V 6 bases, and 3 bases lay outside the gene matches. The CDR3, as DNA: TGTGCCAGCAGCCAGGGACAGGGAAACACCATATATTTT. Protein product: CASSQGQGNTIYF.

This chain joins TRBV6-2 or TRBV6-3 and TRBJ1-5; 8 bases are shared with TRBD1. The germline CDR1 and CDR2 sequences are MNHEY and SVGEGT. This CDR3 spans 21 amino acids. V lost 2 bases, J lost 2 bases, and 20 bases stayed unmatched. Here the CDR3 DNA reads TGTGCCAGCAGTTACCTCCCCGGACAGGGCGCTAGGCTACAGGGCAATCAGCCCCAGCATTTT. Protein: CASSYLPGQGARLQGNQPQHF.